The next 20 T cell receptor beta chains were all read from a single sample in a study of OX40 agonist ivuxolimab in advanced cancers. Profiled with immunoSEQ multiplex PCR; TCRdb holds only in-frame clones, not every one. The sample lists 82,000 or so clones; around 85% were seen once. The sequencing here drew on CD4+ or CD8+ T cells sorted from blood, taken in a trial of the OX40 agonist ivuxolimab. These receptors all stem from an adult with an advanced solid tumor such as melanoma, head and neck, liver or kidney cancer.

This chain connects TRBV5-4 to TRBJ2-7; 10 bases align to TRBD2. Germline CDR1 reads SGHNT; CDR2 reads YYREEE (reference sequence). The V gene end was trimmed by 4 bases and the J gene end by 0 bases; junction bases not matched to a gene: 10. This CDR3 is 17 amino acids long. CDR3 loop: CASSVEIAGGVSYEQYF. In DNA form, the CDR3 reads TGTGCCAGCAGCGTAGAAATAGCGGGGGGAGTCTCCTACGAGCAGTACTTC.

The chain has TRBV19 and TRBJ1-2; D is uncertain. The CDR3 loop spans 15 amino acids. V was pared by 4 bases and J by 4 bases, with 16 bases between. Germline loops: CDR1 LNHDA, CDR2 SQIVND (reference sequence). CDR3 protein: CASSNRPNTAYGYTF. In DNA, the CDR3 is TGTGCCAGTAGTAATCGGCCAAACACCGCCTATGGCTACACCTTC.

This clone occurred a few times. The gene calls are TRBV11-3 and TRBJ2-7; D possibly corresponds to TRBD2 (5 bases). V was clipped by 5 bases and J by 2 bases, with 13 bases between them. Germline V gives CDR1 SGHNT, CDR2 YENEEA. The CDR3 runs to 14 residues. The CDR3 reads CASSVRGSTYEQYF. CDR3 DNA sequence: TGTGCCAGCAGCGTACGGGGATCCACCTACGAGCAGTACTTC.

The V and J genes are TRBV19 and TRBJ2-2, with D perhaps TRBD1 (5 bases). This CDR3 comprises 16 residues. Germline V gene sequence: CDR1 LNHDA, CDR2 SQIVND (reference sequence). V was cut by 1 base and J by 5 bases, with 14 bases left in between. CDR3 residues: CASSIVGWGRTGELFF. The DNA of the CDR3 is TGTGCCAGTAGTATAGTTGGGTGGGGCAGGACCGGGGAGCTGTTTTTT.

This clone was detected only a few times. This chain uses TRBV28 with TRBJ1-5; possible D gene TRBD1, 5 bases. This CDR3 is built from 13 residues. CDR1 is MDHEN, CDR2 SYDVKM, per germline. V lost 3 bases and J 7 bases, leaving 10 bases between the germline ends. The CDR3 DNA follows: TGTGCCAGCAGTTTTAAGGGGATCCAGCCCCAGCATTTT. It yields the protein CASSFKGIQPQHF.

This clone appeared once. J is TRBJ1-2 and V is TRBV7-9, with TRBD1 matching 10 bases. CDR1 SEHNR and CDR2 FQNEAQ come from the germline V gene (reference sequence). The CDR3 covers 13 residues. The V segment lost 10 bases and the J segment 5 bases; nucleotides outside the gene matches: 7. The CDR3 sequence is CAIRQGAPYGYTF. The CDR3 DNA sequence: TGTGCCATAAGACAGGGGGCCCCTTATGGCTACACCTTC.

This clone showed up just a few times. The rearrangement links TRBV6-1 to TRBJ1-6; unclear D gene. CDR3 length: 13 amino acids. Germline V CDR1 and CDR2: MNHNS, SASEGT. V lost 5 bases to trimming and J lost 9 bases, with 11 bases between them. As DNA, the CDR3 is TGTGCCAGCAGTAACGGGGATGCTTCACCCCTCCACTTT. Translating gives CASSNGDASPLHF.

The CDR3 sequence: CAWRLPDRGSGELFF. In DNA, the CDR3 is TGTGCCTGGAGACTCCCCGACAGGGGGTCCGGGGAGCTGTTTTTT. V usage is TRBV30 and J usage is TRBJ2-2; 9 bases are a match to TRBD1. The V gene's germline CDR1 is GTSNPN and CDR2 SVGIG (reference sequence). Germline trimming cut 3 bases from V and 6 bases from J; bases unmatched to any gene: 8. CDR3 length: 15 residues.

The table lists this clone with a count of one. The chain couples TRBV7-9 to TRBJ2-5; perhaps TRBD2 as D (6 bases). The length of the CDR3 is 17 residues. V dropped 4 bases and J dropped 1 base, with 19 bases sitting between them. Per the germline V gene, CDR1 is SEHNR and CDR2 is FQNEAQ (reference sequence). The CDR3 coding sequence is TGTGCCAGCAGCTCCAAGTGGGATCGGGAGAGCCAAGAGACCCAGTACTTC. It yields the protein CASSSKWDRESQETQYF. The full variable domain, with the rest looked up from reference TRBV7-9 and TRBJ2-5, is DTGVSQNPRHKITKRGQNVTFRCDPISEHNRLYWYRQTLGQGPEFLTYFQNEAQLEKSRLLSDRFSAERPKGSFSTLEIQRTEQGDSAMYLCASSSKWDRESQETQYFGPGTRLLVL.

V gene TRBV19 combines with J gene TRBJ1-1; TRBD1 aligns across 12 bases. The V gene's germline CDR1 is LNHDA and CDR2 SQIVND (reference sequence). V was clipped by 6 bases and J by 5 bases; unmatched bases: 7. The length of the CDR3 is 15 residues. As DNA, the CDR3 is TGTGCCAGTAGCAGGGACAGGGGGCGCGGAACTGAAGCTTTCTTT. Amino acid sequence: CASSRDRGRGTEAFF.

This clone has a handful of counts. CDR3: CASSRGQLTEAFF. CDR3 sequence (DNA): TGTGCCAGCTCACGGGGACAGTTGACTGAAGCTTTCTTT. The chain combines TRBV18 with TRBJ1-1, with TRBD1 matching over 7 bases. The CDR3 is 13 residues long. Germline V gene sequence: CDR1 KGHSH, CDR2 LQKENI. J gave up 5 bases and V 4 bases, and 4 bases lay outside the gene matches.

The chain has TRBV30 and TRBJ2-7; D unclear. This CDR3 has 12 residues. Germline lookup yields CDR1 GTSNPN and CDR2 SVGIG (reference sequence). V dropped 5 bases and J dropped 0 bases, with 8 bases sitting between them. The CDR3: CAWSQSSYEQYF. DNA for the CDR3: TGTGCCTGGTCTCAGAGCTCCTACGAGCAGTACTTC.

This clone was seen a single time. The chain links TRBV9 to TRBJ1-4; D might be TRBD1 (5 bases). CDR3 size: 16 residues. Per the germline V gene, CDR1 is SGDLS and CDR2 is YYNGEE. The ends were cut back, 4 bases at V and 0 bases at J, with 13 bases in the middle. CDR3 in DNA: TGTGCCAGCAGCCTGGGACGTTTCTCAACTAATGAAAAACTGTTTTTT. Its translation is CASSLGRFSTNEKLFF. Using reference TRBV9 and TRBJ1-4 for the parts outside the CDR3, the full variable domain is DSGVTQTPKHLITATGQRVTLRCSPRSGDLSVYWYQQSLDQGLQFLIQYYNGEERAKGNILERFSAQQFPDLHSELNLSSLELGDSALYFCASSLGRFSTNEKLFFGSGTQLSVL.

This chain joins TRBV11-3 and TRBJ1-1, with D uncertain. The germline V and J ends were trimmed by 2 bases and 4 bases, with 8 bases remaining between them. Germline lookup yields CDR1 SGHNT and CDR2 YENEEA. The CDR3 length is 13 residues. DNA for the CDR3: TGTGCCAGCAGCTTACGGGTAGGCACTGAAGCTTTCTTT. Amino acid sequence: CASSLRVGTEAFF. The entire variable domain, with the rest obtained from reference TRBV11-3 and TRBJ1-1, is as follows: EAGVVQSPRYKIIEKKQPVAFWCNPISGHNTLYWYLQNLGQGPELLIRYENEEAVDDSQLPKDRFSAERLKGVDSTLKIQPAELGDSAVYLCASSLRVGTEAFFGQGTRLTVV.

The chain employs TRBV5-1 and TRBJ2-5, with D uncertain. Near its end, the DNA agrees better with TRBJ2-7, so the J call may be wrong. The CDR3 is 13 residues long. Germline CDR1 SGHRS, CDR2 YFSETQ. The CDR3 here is CASSSGSTYEQYF. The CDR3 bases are TGCGCCAGCAGCTCCGGGTCTACCTACGAGCAGTACTTC.

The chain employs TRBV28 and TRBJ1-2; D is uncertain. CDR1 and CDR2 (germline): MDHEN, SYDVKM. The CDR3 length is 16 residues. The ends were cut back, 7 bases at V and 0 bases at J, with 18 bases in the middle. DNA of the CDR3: TGTGCCAGCAATAGCCTACGGTCGGGGTCTAACTATGGCTACACCTTC. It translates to CASNSLRSGSNYGYTF.

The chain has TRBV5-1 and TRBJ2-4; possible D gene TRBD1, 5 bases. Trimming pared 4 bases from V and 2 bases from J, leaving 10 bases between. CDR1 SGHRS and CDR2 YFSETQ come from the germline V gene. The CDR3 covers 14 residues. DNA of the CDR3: TGCGCCAGCAGCGCAGGGATAACCAAAAACATTCAGTACTTC. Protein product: CASSAGITKNIQYF.

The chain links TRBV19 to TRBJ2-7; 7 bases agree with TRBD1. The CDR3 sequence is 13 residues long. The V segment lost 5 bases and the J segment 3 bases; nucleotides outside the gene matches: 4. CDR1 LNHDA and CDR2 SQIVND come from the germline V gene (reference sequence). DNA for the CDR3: TGTGCCAGTAGTGTCACAGGGGACTACGAGCAGTACTTC. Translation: CASSVTGDYEQYF. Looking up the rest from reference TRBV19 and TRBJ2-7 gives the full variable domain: DGGITQSPKYLFRKEGQNVTLSCEQNLNHDAMYWYRQDPGQGLRLIYYSQIVNDFQKGDIAEGYSVSREKKESFPLTVTSAQKNPTAFYLCASSVTGDYEQYFGPGTRLTVT.

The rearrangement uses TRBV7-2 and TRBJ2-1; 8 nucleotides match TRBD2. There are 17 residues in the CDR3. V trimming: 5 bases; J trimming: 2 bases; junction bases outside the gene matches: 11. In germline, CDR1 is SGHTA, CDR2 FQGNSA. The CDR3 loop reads CASSPSPGGAPYNEQFF. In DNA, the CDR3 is TGTGCCAGCAGCCCGAGTCCCGGGGGGGCCCCCTACAATGAGCAGTTCTTC. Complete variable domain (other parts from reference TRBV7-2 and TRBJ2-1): GAGVSQSPSNKVTEKGKDVELRCDPISGHTALYWYRQSLGQGLEFLIYFQGNSAPDKSGLPSDRFSAERTGGSVSTLTIQRTQQEDSAVYLCASSPSPGGAPYNEQFFGPGTRLTVL.

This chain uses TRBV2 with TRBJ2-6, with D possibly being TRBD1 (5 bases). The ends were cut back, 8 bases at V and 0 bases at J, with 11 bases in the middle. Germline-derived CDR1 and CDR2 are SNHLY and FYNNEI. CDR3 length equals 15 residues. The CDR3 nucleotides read TGTGCCAGCGGACAAACCTACTCTGGGGCCAACGTCCTGACTTTC. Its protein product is CASGQTYSGANVLTF. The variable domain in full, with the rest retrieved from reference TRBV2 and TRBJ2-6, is EPEVTQTPSHQVTQMGQEVILRCVPISNHLYFYWYRQILGQKVEFLVSFYNNEISEKSEIFDDQFSVERPDGSNFTLKIRSTKLEDSAMYFCASGQTYSGANVLTFGAGSRLTVL.